Each of the 3 T cell receptor beta chains below was sequenced from the same sample in a study of T cells in pancreatic ductal adenocarcinoma. The selected patients with pancreatic ductal adenocarcinoma had surgery but no neoadjuvant therapy. TCRdb's table, derived via immunoSEQ multiplex PCR, lists solely in-frame clones and lacks some. Of around 100,000 clones in the sample, 90% to 95% are singletons; the top ten hold less than 4%. Source material: PBMCs. These receptors came from a human donor with pancreatic ductal adenocarcinoma.

J is TRBJ2-7 and V is TRBV7-6; tentative D call: TRBD1 (5 bases). The CDR3 runs to 11 residues. CDR1 and CDR2 (germline): SGHVS, FNYEAQ. Trimming took off 8 bases at V and 6 bases at J, with 11 bases between the two ends. DNA for the CDR3: TGTGCCAGCGGACCCCAGGGCGAGCAGTACTTC. Translation gives CASGPQGEQYF.

The gene calls are TRBV6-1 and TRBJ1-2, with TRBD1 matching over 10 bases. After removal of 2 bases from V and 8 bases from J, the junction contained 8 bases not matched to a gene. Germline V gene data show CDR1 as MNHNS and CDR2 as SASEGT. This CDR3 is built from 15 residues. DNA of the CDR3: TGTGCCAGCAGTGAACCCGGGACAGGGGATGTAGGCTACACCTTC. This gives the protein CASSEPGTGDVGYTF.

The count of this clone is one. This sequence joins TRBV6-4 and TRBJ1-5; 7 positions agree with TRBD1. The germline V gene has CDR1 MRHNA and CDR2 SNTAGT. This CDR3 is 14 amino acids long. V lost 3 bases and J lost 5; bases outside the gene matches: 4. Here the CDR3 reads CASSDRQGYQPQHF. The CDR3 region has the DNA TGTGCCAGCAGTGATCGACAGGGATATCAGCCCCAGCATTTT.